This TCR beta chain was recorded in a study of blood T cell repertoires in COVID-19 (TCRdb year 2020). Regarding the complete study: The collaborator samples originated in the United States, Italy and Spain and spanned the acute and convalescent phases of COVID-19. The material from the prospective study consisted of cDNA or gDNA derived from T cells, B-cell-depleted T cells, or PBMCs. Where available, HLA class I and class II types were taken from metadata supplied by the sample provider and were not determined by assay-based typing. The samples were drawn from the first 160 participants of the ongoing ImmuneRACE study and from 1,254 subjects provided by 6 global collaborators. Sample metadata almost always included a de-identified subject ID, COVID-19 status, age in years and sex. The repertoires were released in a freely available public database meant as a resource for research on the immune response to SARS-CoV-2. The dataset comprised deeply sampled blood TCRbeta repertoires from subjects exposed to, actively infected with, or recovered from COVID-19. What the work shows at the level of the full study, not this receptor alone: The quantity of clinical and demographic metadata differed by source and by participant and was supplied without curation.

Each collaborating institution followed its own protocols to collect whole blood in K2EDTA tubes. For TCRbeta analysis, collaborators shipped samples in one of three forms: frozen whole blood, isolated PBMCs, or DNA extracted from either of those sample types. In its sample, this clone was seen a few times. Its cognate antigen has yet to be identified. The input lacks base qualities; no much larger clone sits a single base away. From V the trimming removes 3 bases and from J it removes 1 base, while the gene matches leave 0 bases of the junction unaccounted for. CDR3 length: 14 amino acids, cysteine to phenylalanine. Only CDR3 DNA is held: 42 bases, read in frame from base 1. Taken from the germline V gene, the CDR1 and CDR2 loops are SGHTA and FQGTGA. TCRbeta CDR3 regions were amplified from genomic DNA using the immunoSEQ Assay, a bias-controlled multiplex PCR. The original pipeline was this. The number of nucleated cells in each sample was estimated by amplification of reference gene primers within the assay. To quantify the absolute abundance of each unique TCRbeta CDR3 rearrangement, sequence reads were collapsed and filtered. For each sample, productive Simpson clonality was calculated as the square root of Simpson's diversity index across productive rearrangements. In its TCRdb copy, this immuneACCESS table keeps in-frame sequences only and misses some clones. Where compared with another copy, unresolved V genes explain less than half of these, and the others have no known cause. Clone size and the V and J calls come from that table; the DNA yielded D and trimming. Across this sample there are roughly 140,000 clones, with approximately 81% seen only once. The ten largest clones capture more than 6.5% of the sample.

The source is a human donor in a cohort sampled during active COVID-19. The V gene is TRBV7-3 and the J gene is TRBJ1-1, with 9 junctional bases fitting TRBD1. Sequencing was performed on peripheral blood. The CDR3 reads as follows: CASSLGQGNTEAFF. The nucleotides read TGTGCCAGCAGCTTGGGACAGGGGAACACTGAAGCTTTCTTT.